The rows below give T cell receptor beta chains drawn from one sample of a study of preoperative IRX-2 immunotherapy in early breast cancer. Method: immunoSEQ multiplex PCR; TCRdb's copy keeps in-frame clones and lacks some. The table includes about 5,300 clones, 73% detected once. Specimen: tumor tissue, collected before IRX-2 immunotherapy. The source of these receptors is a human donor with breast cancer. Both conserved end residues are part of each CDR3. D genes are given only for firm matches. For some rows the clone size is stated as once, few or many, or as a class when expanded; others skip it.

d_call j_call clone_size v_call cdr3_aa cdr3_nt
TRBD2 TRBJ2-1 . TRBV28 CASSGGTIPYNEQFF TGTGCCAGCAGTGGCGGGACTATCCCGTACAATGAGCAGTTCTTC
TRBD1 TRBJ2-3 . TRBV19 CASRGQGGRDTQYF TGTGCCAGTAGGGGACAGGGTGGGAGAGATACGCAGTATTTT
. TRBJ2-7 . TRBV19 CASSYTGESSYEQYF TGTGCCAGTAGCTACACTGGGGAGAGCTCCTACGAGCAGTACTTC
TRBD2 TRBJ2-7 . TRBV5-1 CASSLASGTYEQYF TGCGCCAGCAGCTTGGCTAGCGGTACCTACGAGCAGTACTTC
. TRBJ1-4 . TRBV11-3 CASSLTDLAGEKLFF TGTGCCAGCAGCCTTACCGACTTGGCTGGGGAAAAACTGTTTTTT
. TRBJ1-3 . TRBV19 CASSMTVSGNTIYF TGTGCCAGTAGTATGACGGTCTCTGGAAACACCATATATTTT
. TRBJ2-4 . TRBV10-2 CASSPPGGNGRDIQYF TGCGCCAGCAGCCCCCCTGGGGGTAACGGTAGGGACATTCAGTACTTC
TRBD1 TRBJ1-2 . TRBV30 CAWEATGLSGYTF TGTGCCTGGGAAGCGACAGGGCTCAGTGGCTACACCTTC
TRBD1 TRBJ2-5 . TRBV28 CASSSNIQGETQYF TGTGCCAGCAGTTCCAATATACAGGGGGAGACCCAGTACTTC
TRBD2 TRBJ2-7 medium-sized TRBV14 CASTHRTSSYEQYF TGTGCCAGCACCCACCGGACTAGCTCCTACGAGCAGTACTTC